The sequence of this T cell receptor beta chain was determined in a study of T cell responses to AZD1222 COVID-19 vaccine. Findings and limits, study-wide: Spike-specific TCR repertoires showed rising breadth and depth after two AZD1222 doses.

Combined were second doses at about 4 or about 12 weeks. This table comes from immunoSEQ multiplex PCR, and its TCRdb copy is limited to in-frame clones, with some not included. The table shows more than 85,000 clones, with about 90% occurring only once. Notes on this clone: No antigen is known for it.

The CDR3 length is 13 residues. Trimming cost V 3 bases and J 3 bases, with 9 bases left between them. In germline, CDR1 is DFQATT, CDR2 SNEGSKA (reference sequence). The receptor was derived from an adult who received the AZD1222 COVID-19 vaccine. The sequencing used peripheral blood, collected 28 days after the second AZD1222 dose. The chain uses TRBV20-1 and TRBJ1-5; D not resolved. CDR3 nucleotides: TGCAGTGCTAGTCCTGGGATCAATCAGCCCCAGCATTTT. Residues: CSASPGINQPQHF.